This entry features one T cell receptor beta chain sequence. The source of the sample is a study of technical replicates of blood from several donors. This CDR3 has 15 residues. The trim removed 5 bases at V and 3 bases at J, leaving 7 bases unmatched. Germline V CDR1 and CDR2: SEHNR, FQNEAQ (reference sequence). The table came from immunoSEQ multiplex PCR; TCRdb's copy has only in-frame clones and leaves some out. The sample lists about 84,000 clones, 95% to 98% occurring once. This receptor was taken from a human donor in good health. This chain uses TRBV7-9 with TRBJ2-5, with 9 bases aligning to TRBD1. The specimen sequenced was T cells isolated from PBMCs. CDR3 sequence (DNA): TGTGCCAGCAGCGCCTGGGGACAGGGTAAAGAGACCCAGTACTTC. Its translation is CASSAWGQGKETQYF.